Shown below are 27 T cell receptor beta chains from a single sample sequenced in a study of blood T cell repertoires in COVID-19. The assay was immunoSEQ multiplex PCR, and TCRdb's table has in-frame clones only and misses some. The profile covers roughly 200,000 clones, with around nine tenths appearing a single time and approximately 6.2% taken by the ten largest. The sample consisted of peripheral blood. The receptors stem from a man between 60 and 75 years old who had recovered from COVID-19.

The chain carries TRBV6-4 and TRBJ1-5, with D possibly TRBD1 on 6 matching bases. The V end was cut by 0 bases, the J end by 3 bases, with 9 bases between. The CDR3 extends over 15 amino acids. CDR1 is MRHNA, CDR2 SNTAGT, per germline. The chain's CDR3 is CASSDSNRDNQPQHF. CDR3 bases: TGTGCCAGCAGTGACTCAAACAGGGACAATCAGCCCCAGCATTTT.

V and J are TRBV4-3 and TRBJ2-7; TRBD1 agrees at 7 bases. The CDR3 is made up of 15 amino acids. Germline CDR1 reads LGHNA; CDR2 reads YSLEER. Trimming took 0 bases from V and 5 from J; bases not matched to a gene: 7. CDR3 DNA: TGCGCCAGCAGCCAAGACCCAGGGGGTAGGAACGAGCAGTACTTC. Protein: CASSQDPGGRNEQYF.

This chain joins TRBV7-3 and TRBJ2-1; the D is unclear. This CDR3 region has 18 residues. The V and J ends lost 5 bases and 10 bases respectively, with 30 bases between them. Germline V gives CDR1 SGHTA, CDR2 FQGTGA. The CDR3 spells CASSPVSIQGVYRLEQFF. The CDR3, as DNA: TGTGCCAGCAGCCCAGTATCGATCCAAGGAGTCTACCGCCTCGAGCAGTTCTTC.

The chain couples TRBV28 to TRBJ2-5; possible D gene TRBD1, 6 bases. The CDR3 sequence is 15 residues long. Germline V lookup: CDR1 MDHEN, CDR2 SYDVKM. Deletions cut 8 bases from V and 3 bases from J, with 19 bases between. The CDR3 loop reads CASSYFGTNEETQYF. The CDR3 DNA is TGTGCCAGCTCTTATTTCGGGACAAATGAAGAGACCCAGTACTTC. Full variable domain (rest looked up from reference TRBV28 and TRBJ2-5): DVKVTQSSRYLVKRTGEKVFLECVQDMDHENMFWYRQDPGLGLRLIYFSYDVKMKEKGDIPEGYSVSREKKERFSLILESASTNQTSMYLCASSYFGTNEETQYFGPGTRLLVL.

The chain uses TRBV7-2 and TRBJ2-7; D not resolved. This CDR3 has 12 amino acids. The V end was cut by 1 base, the J end by 6 bases, with 7 bases between. In germline, CDR1 is SGHTA, CDR2 FQGNSA. The CDR3 DNA follows: TGTGCCAGCAGCTTAGTGAGAGGCGAGCAGTACTTC. Its translation is CASSLVRGEQYF.

The chain is built from TRBV18 and TRBJ1-4, with D perhaps TRBD1 (6 bases). This CDR3 contains 14 residues. Per germline, CDR1 KGHSH and CDR2 LQKENI. Between the trimmed V and J ends, which lost 3 bases and 10 bases, there was a span of 15 bases. In nucleotides, the CDR3 is TGTGCCAGCTCACCTACAGGGAGCGAGGGAAAACTGTTTTTT. The encoded protein is CASSPTGSEGKLFF.

The chain employs TRBV5-4 and TRBJ2-7; D call uncertain. V lost 4 bases and J lost 0, with 11 bases in between. Germline V gene data show CDR1 as SGHNT and CDR2 as YYREEE (reference sequence). The CDR3 extends over 14 amino acids. In DNA, the CDR3 is TGTGCCAGCAGCCGCGACCGGAGCTCCTACGAGCAGTACTTC. Amino acids: CASSRDRSSYEQYF.

The chain is built from TRBV5-8 and TRBJ2-7; 7 nucleotides line up with TRBD1. The CDR3 runs 14 residues. From germline, CDR1 is SGHTS and CDR2 YDEGEE. J gave up 3 bases and V 2 bases, and 5 bases lay outside the gene matches. CDR3: CASSFRGSRYEQYF. The CDR3 DNA reads TGTGCCAGCAGCTTCAGGGGGTCACGCTACGAGCAGTACTTC.

The chain joins TRBV5-8 to TRBJ1-1, with 9 bases matching TRBD1. The CDR3 length is 16 residues. CDR1 and CDR2 from the germline V gene are SGHTS and YDEGEE. After removal of 3 bases from V and 4 bases from J, the junction contained 10 bases not matched to a gene. The CDR3 loop reads CASSSGGGQGLTEAFF. CDR3 nucleotide sequence: TGTGCCAGCAGCTCCGGCGGGGGACAGGGCCTCACTGAAGCTTTCTTT. Complete variable domain (other parts from reference TRBV5-8 and TRBJ1-1): EAGVTQSPTHLIKTRGQQATLRCSPISGHTSVYWYQQALGLGLQFLLWYDEGEERNRGNFPPRFSGRQFPNYSSELNVNALELEDSALYLCASSSGGGQGLTEAFFGQGTRLTVV.

This chain joins TRBV6-2 or TRBV6-3 and TRBJ2-1; 7 bases map to TRBD1. Per germline, CDR1 MNHEY and CDR2 SVGEGT. This CDR3 has 14 residues. Trimming cost V 5 bases and J 10 bases; bases outside gene matches: 11. The CDR3 coding sequence is TGTGCCAGCAGTGATGGACAGGCGGTTTACGAGCAGTTCTTC. Translated: CASSDGQAVYEQFF.

The chain carries TRBV3-1 (or the pseudogene TRBV3-2) and TRBJ2-1; 14 bases align to TRBD2. The CDR3 sequence is 16 residues long. Per the germline V gene, CDR1 is LGHDT and CDR2 is YNNKEL (reference sequence). Trimming removed 4 bases from V and 3 bases from J; junction bases left unmatched: 2. CDR3 sequence: CASSLGLAGGYNEQFF. In DNA, the CDR3 is TGTGCCAGCAGCCTAGGACTAGCGGGGGGCTACAATGAGCAGTTCTTC.

The rearrangement links TRBV28 to TRBJ1-4; 7 nucleotides agree with TRBD1. Germline V gene sequence: CDR1 MDHEN, CDR2 SYDVKM. The trim removed 7 bases at V and 8 bases at J, leaving 16 bases unmatched. The CDR3 runs 16 residues. The CDR3: CASIQGGALGVEKLFF. CDR3 DNA sequence: TGTGCCAGCATACAAGGGGGCGCTTTGGGGGTCGAAAAACTGTTTTTT. Based on the CDR3 plus reference TRBV28 and TRBJ1-4, the full variable domain is DVKVTQSSRYLVKRTGEKVFLECVQDMDHENMFWYRQDPGLGLRLIYFSYDVKMKEKGDIPEGYSVSREKKERFSLILESASTNQTSMYLCASIQGGALGVEKLFFGSGTQLSVL.

The chain has TRBV28 and TRBJ1-6; D unclear. The V gene lost 5 bases and the J gene lost 0 bases, with 8 bases spanning the gap. From germline, CDR1 is MDHEN and CDR2 SYDVKM. This CDR3 comprises 15 residues. Here the CDR3 DNA reads TGTGCCAGCAGTGTCCTAAGCTCCTATAATTCACCCCTCCACTTT. Translating it yields CASSVLSSYNSPLHF.

The J gene is TRBJ2-7, the V gene TRBV9, with 9 bases matching TRBD2. Trimming removed 2 bases from V and 5 bases from J; junction bases left unmatched: 11. The germline V gene has CDR1 SGDLS and CDR2 YYNGEE. There are 16 residues in the CDR3. Written as DNA, the CDR3 is TGTGCCAGCAGCGTCGAGGGGGCTAGCGGGGCACACGAGCAGTACTTC. Translated, it gives CASSVEGASGAHEQYF.

The V gene is TRBV7-9, the J gene TRBJ1-6, with 7 nucleotides matching TRBD1. The CDR3 runs to 15 residues. J gave up 6 bases and V 1 base, and 3 bases lay outside the gene matches. Germline-derived CDR1 and CDR2 are SEHNR and FQNEAQ (reference sequence). CDR3: CASSLVAGGNSPLHF. CDR3 in DNA: TGTGCCAGCAGCTTAGTAGCAGGGGGTAATTCACCCCTCCACTTT.

The CDR3 DNA follows: TGTGCCAGCAGCTCCGGACGGGAGAATCAGCCCCAGCATTTT. It encodes CASSSGRENQPQHF. The V gene is TRBV5-8, the J gene TRBJ1-5; D not resolved. V shed 3 bases and J shed 4 bases, with 11 bases lying between them. The V gene's germline CDR1 is SGHTS and CDR2 YDEGEE. The length of the CDR3 is 14 residues. Using reference TRBV5-8 and TRBJ1-5 for the parts outside the CDR3, the full variable domain is EAGVTQSPTHLIKTRGQQATLRCSPISGHTSVYWYQQALGLGLQFLLWYDEGEERNRGNFPPRFSGRQFPNYSSELNVNALELEDSALYLCASSSGRENQPQHFGDGTRLSIL.

The rearrangement joins TRBV24-1 to TRBJ2-1; TRBD2 agrees at 12 bases. Germline V lookup: CDR1 KGHDR, CDR2 SFDVKD. With V trimmed by 9 bases and J by 7 bases, 3 bases remained unmatched. This CDR3 spans 13 amino acids. The CDR3 DNA reads as TGTGCCACCGGGCTAGCGGGGGGGAATGAGCAGTTCTTC. This codes for CATGLAGGNEQFF.

The chain carries TRBV10-3 and TRBJ2-7; D may be TRBD2 (5 bases). Germline loops: CDR1 ENHRY, CDR2 SYGVKD. CDR3 size: 15 residues. V lost 10 bases, J lost 0 bases, and 19 bases lay in between. CDR3 loop: CATRILAGISYEQYF. The CDR3 DNA follows: TGTGCCACGCGTATCCTAGCTGGAATCTCCTACGAGCAGTACTTC.

This chain joins TRBV7-9 and TRBJ1-4; unclear D gene. Germline CDR1 is SEHNR and CDR2 is FQNEAQ (reference sequence). Trimming cost V 5 bases and J 5 bases, with 12 bases left between them. The length of the CDR3 is 14 residues. The CDR3 DNA reads as TGTGCCAGCAGCCGAGGTCCTCCGAATGAAAAACTGTTTTTT. It is translated as CASSRGPPNEKLFF.

CDR3 in DNA: TGTGCCAGCAGCTTACTCATAGCGGGAGGAGATGAGCAGTTCTTC. Protein: CASSLLIAGGDEQFF. This chain connects TRBV7-3 to TRBJ2-1; TRBD2 aligns across 10 bases. This CDR3 region has 15 residues. After removal of 2 bases from V and 8 bases from J, the junction contained 6 bases not matched to a gene. Germline loops: CDR1 SGHTA, CDR2 FQGTGA.

The chain employs TRBV19 and TRBJ2-7, with D perhaps matching TRBD1 (5 bases). V was shortened by 4 bases and J by 4 bases, with 23 bases between the two germline ends. Germline V lookup: CDR1 LNHDA, CDR2 SQIVND (reference sequence). The CDR3 length is 17 residues. CDR3 bases: TGTGCCAGTAGTACACGTAAGGGGATTCTAAGACTGTACGAGCAGTACTTC. This codes for CASSTRKGILRLYEQYF.

There are a few counts of this clone. This chain connects TRBV9 to TRBJ2-5; D ambiguous. Germline V gene data show CDR1 as SGDLS and CDR2 as YYNGEE. Trimming took off 0 bases at V and 2 bases at J, with 8 bases between the two ends. The CDR3 runs 14 residues. Here the CDR3 reads CASSVDSNQETQYF. CDR3 coding DNA: TGTGCCAGCAGCGTAGACAGCAATCAAGAGACCCAGTACTTC.

The chain is built from TRBV12-3 or TRBV12-4 and TRBJ1-2, with D hard to call. The CDR3 is made up of 12 amino acids. V was cut by 5 bases and J by 7 bases, with 11 bases left in between. The CDR3 coding sequence is TGTGCCAGCAGTCGCGGTTCGCTTGGCTACACCTTC. Protein product: CASSRGSLGYTF.

The chain joins TRBV7-9 to TRBJ1-2, with a tentative D call TRBD1 (6 bases). V dropped 5 bases and J dropped 7 bases, with 11 bases sitting between them. Germline V gene sequence: CDR1 SEHNR, CDR2 FQNEAQ (reference sequence). The CDR3 has 12 residues. CDR3: CASSADSFGYTF. As DNA, the CDR3 is TGTGCCAGCAGCGCGGACAGCTTTGGCTACACCTTC.

J is TRBJ2-1 and V is TRBV28; TRBD2 matches 11 bases. V trimming: 6 bases; J trimming: 3 bases; junction bases outside the gene matches: 4. The CDR3 is made up of 15 amino acids. Looked up from germline, CDR1 is MDHEN and CDR2 is SYDVKM. This chain's CDR3 is CASRSGTSGYNEQFF. The CDR3 DNA sequence: TGTGCCAGCAGGTCCGGGACTAGCGGCTACAATGAGCAGTTCTTC.

The chain links TRBV14 to TRBJ1-6; D perhaps matches TRBD1 (6 bases). There are 15 residues in the CDR3. Trimming left V 4 bases short and J 5 bases short, with 12 bases between. Germline CDR1 SGHDN, CDR2 FVKESK. The CDR3 spells CASSLPGHNNSPLHF. In DNA, the CDR3 is TGTGCCAGCAGCCTTCCGGGACATAATAATTCACCCCTCCACTTT.

In this sample, this clone turned up once. The J gene is TRBJ2-2, the V gene TRBV2; weak D call: TRBD2 (6 bases). The V end lost 7 bases, the J end lost 0 bases, and 15 bases lay between the germline ends. Per germline, CDR1 SNHLY and CDR2 FYNNEI. The length of the CDR3 is 16 residues. CDR3 nucleotide sequence: TGTGCCAGCACTGTGGCGGGAACCTCGAACACCGGGGAGCTGTTTTTT. Protein sequence: CASTVAGTSNTGELFF.